This TCR beta chain was obtained from a study of cytomegalovirus exposure and HLA in healthy donors. Findings and caveats of the study: Investigators reported some 150 TCR beta chains as tied to cytomegalovirus. Rarity marked most TCR sequences, yet some public TCRs occurred in many donors.

On this clone itself: Its antigen is unknown.

Separate from the approximately 700-subject first cohort was the approximately 130-subject validation cohort, to which the donors belonged. Using immunoSEQ multiplex PCR, the repertoire was profiled, and TCRdb retains in-frame clones only, with some absent. The profile shows some 250,000 clones, around 91% of them singletons. The ends lost 5 bases at V and 7 bases at J; junction bases unmatched: 6. The germline V gene encodes CDR1 SGHRS and CDR2 YFSETQ. The CDR3 runs 14 residues. The chain is built from TRBV5-1 and TRBJ2-2, with 9 bases lining up with TRBD2. This TCR was sampled from a woman aged 25 to 39 in good health and CMV-seronegative. Sequencing was performed on PBMCs. CDR3 sequence (DNA): TGCGCCAGCAGTTTTAGCGGGAGTGGCGGGGAGCTGTTTTTT. It encodes CASSFSGSGGELFF.